This T cell receptor (beta chain) appears in the sequencing data of a study of blood T cells in healthy people across ages. Together with a sample-barcoded 5' primer, a J-beta primer mix was included in a second PCR lasting roughly 7 to 11 cycles. One entry per CDR3 protein, called by TCRdb with MiXCR from the 5' RACE reads. Of about 830,000 distinct CDR3 sequences listed, about 59% are singletons. Every participating donor contributed around 9.5 milliliters of peripheral blood through a draw. Trimming cost V 0 bases and J 2 bases; bases outside gene matches: 6. Germline CDR1 reads SGHRS; CDR2 reads YFSETQ. The CDR3 covers 18 residues.

This sequence was found in a man aged 25-40 years in good health. This rearrangement joins TRBV5-1 to TRBJ2-1, with 12 bases fitting TRBD2. Sequenced input: blood. The CDR3 coding sequence is TGCGCCAGCAGCTTGGGACTAGCGGGGGCACTTCCCTACAATGAGCAGTTCTTC. Encoded protein: CASSLGLAGALPYNEQFF.